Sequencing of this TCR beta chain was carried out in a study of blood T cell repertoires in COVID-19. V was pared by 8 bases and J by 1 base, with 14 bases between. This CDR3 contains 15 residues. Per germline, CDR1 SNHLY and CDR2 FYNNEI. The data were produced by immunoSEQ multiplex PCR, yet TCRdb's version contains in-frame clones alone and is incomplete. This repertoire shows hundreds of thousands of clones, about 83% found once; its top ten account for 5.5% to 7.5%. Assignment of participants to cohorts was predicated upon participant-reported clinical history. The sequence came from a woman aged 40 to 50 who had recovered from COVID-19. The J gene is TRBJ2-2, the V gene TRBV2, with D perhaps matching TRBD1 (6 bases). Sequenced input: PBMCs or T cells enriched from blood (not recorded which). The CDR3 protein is CASLREGGNTGELFF. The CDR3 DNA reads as TGTGCCAGCCTTAGGGAAGGGGGGAACACCGGGGAGCTGTTTTTT.